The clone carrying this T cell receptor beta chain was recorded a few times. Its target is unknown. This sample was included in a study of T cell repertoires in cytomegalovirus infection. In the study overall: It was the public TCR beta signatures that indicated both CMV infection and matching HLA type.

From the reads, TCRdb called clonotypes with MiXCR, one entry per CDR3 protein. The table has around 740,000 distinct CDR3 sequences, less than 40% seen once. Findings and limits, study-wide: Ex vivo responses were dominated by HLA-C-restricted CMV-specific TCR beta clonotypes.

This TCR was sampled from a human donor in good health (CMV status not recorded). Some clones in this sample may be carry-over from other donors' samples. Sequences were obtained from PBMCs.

In DNA form, the CDR3 reads TGCGCCAGCAGCCAAGGGATTACAGGGGGAACTGAAGCTTTCTTT. Residues: CASSQGITGGTEAFF. J is TRBJ1-1 and V is TRBV4-1; 8 bases line up with TRBD1. The V segment lost 1 base and the J segment 5 bases; nucleotides outside the gene matches: 6. Germline V gives CDR1 MGHRA, CDR2 YSYEKL. The CDR3 totals 15 residues.